The next 22 T cell receptor beta chains were all read from a single sample in a study of T cells expressing NK-cell markers (TCRdb year 2020). The library was generated by 5' RACE. The listed sequencing device is Illumina HiSeq 2000. The reads went through TCRdb reprocessing, and each CDR3 protein sequence gets one entry with no DNA. The sample has fewer than 550,000 distinct CDR3 sequences on record. The ten largest clones take up around 1.4% of the sample. The sequencing input was blood T cells: a sorted CD56 or NKG2C T cell subset, CD4+ or CD8+ T cells, or bulk PBMC T cells (not recorded which). These receptors came from a woman between 50 and 59 years old in good health. Donor details come from another sample of the same person, matched by shared clones.

This chain links TRBV7-8 with TRBJ2-1; the D call of TRBD2 rests on TCRdb alone, since no DNA is present to check it. The CDR3 has 14 amino acids. Germline CDR1 SGHVS, CDR2 FQNEAQ. The CDR3 is CASTRAERLGEQFF.

The V call is TRBV9, the J call TRBJ2-2. This CDR3 has 16 residues. CDR1 and CDR2 (germline): SGDLS, YYNGEE. The CDR3 loop reads CASSVVPSGNTGELFF.

The chain has TRBV24-1 and TRBJ2-3. This CDR3 region has 14 residues. CDR1 KGHDR and CDR2 SFDVKD come from the germline V gene. CDR3 residues: CATSEISSTDTQYF.

The V gene is TRBV5-5, the J gene TRBJ2-1. This CDR3 is built from 14 residues. The germline gives CDR1 SGHKS, CDR2 YYEKEE (reference sequence). CDR3 loop: CASSPLGYGNEQFF.

The CDR3 sequence is CASSHGRGLQPQHF. The J gene is TRBJ1-5, the V gene TRBV3-1; there is no DNA to check the TCRdb D call of TRBD1. The germline CDR1 and CDR2 sequences are LGHDT and YNNKEL (reference sequence). This CDR3 comprises 14 residues.

The chain carries TRBV12-3 or TRBV12-4 and TRBJ1-5. The CDR3 runs to 12 residues. The CDR3 is CASGYGNQPQHF.

The chain joins TRBV3-1 to TRBJ1-1. CDR1 LGHDT and CDR2 YNNKEL come from the germline V gene (reference sequence). This CDR3 region has 14 residues. CDR3: CASSPSSVNTEAFF.

The genes are TRBV6-5 and TRBJ2-1; TCRdb indicates TRBD2, and absent DNA this call remains unverified. Germline CDR1 reads MNHEY; CDR2 reads SVGAGI. CDR3 length: 12 residues. CDR3 region: CAVRDSRNEQFF.

The rearrangement links TRBV11-3 to TRBJ2-1; TCRdb lists TRBD1, though no DNA is available to test this call. Germline V CDR1 and CDR2: SGHNT, YENEEA. This CDR3 contains 18 residues. CDR3 protein: CASSLEVGVTGKGNEQFF.

V and J are TRBV28 and TRBJ2-3; TCRdb selects TRBD2, and the lack of DNA leaves this call unchecked. From germline, CDR1 is MDHEN and CDR2 SYDVKM. CDR3 size: 16 residues. CDR3 amino acids: CASRLGTSGTTDTQYF.

The chain has TRBV27 and TRBJ1-2. Germline V gives CDR1 MNHEY, CDR2 SMNVEV (reference sequence). CDR3 length equals 13 residues. CDR3 in amino acids: CASSPQGLGGYTF.

The V and J genes are TRBV20-1 and TRBJ2-3; TCRdb proposes TRBD1, but this gene call is untestable without DNA. The CDR3 runs 14 residues. CDR1 and CDR2 from the germline V gene are DFQATT and SNEGSKA (reference sequence). CDR3 residues: CSARVVGDTDTQYF.

The chain is built from TRBV29-1 and TRBJ2-3; checking the TCRdb D call of TRBD2 is not possible without DNA. This CDR3 comprises 17 residues. Germline CDR1 and CDR2: SQVTM and ANQGSEA. Here the CDR3 reads CSVCNRSPIYRTDTQYF.

The chain employs TRBV15 and TRBJ2-1; lacking DNA, the TRBD2 call made by TCRdb goes unchecked. Germline lookup yields CDR1 LNHNV and CDR2 YYDKDF (reference sequence). The CDR3 totals 16 residues. The CDR3 loop is CATSRAGSGAYNEQFF.

The V gene is TRBV5-1, the J gene TRBJ1-1. Germline lookup yields CDR1 SGHRS and CDR2 YFSETQ. The CDR3 is made up of 14 amino acids. CDR3 region: CASYLTFGDTEAFF.

The chain carries TRBV30 and TRBJ1-2; TCRdb calls TRBD1, which cannot be checked without DNA. The CDR3 extends over 13 amino acids. Germline V gene data show CDR1 as GTSNPN and CDR2 as SVGIG (reference sequence). CDR3 protein: CAWKTGVGYGYTF.

The chain recombines TRBV5-5 with TRBJ2-5. This CDR3 has 13 residues. Germline V CDR1 and CDR2: SGHKS, YYEKEE (reference sequence). This CDR3 is CASSFYVWETQYF.

This rearrangement joins TRBV9 to TRBJ1-5. Germline V gene sequence: CDR1 SGDLS, CDR2 YYNGEE. The CDR3 loop spans 15 amino acids. CDR3 in amino acids: CASSRDPNSNQPQHF.

V and J are TRBV27 and TRBJ2-1; TCRdb's assignment of TRBD1 cannot be checked, as there is no DNA. The CDR3 loop spans 15 amino acids. Germline V CDR1 and CDR2: MNHEY, SMNVEV (reference sequence). CDR3 residues: CASTHGDRGWGEQFF.

The rearrangement links TRBV20-1 to TRBJ1-5; lacking DNA, the TRBD1 call made by TCRdb goes unchecked. Germline assignment: CDR1 DFQATT and CDR2 SNEGSKA (reference sequence). The CDR3 extends over 17 amino acids. The CDR3 protein is CSARRPGQGFRYQPQHF.

This chain uses TRBV24-1 with TRBJ2-5. The CDR3 is made up of 13 amino acids. Germline CDR1 KGHDR, CDR2 SFDVKD. Here the CDR3 reads CATKSTSQETQYF.

The rearrangement uses TRBV20-1 and TRBJ1-4; TCRdb picks TRBD1, but there is no DNA to check that call. The germline V gene has CDR1 DFQATT and CDR2 SNEGSKA (reference sequence). The length of the CDR3 is 15 residues. The CDR3 sequence is CSASPTRGNHEKLFF.